This T cell receptor (beta chain) was profiled in a study of cytomegalovirus exposure and HLA in healthy donors (dated by TCRdb to the late 2010s). With regard to the full study: According to a later analysis, one platform produced both the roughly 120 validation repertoires and the 666 repertoires of the first cohort. The study was designed to test whether signatures of past pathogen exposure could be identified by cataloging public T cell receptors. A separate validation cohort of roughly 130 different subjects was used in addition to the approximately 670-subject first cohort. To predict cytomegalovirus infection status, the study combined high-throughput TCR immunosequencing, statistical association of individual TCRs with disease status, and machine learning. Overall results and qualifications from the work: The classifier was reported to diagnose cytomegalovirus status with high specificity and sensitivity in both the original and validation cohorts. In vitro tests confirmed that a few of the cytomegalovirus-associated TCR beta chains recognize cytomegalovirus antigens. The study gave a list of about 170 TCR beta chains associated with cytomegalovirus. It was suggested by the authors that the approach could potentially be generalized to other disease states and immunological phenotypes. Across donors, most TCR sequences were observed very rarely, whereas some public TCRs were present in many individuals. The validation cohort had no HLA typing available for a later analysis, so co-occurrence within that cohort was assessed over all 130 or so repertoires. Of the cluster scores, about 94% were above 0 in a later analysis, which found that TCRs clustered in the first cohort also tended to co-occur in the 120 validation repertoires.

Libraries were constructed by the immunoSEQ multiplex PCR assay. Under the source paper's analysis protocol: A statistical classification framework was developed to diagnose cytomegalovirus status using the catalog of TCR beta chain sequences. TCRdb took over this immuneACCESS table, retaining in-frame rearrangements with V and J assigned. Such tables are incomplete; in checked studies, under half of the missing clones stem from an unresolved V gene, and the remainder is unexplained. V and J calls and clone size are those listed in that table; D and trimming were worked out from the DNA. The sample includes fewer than 350,000 clones, with roughly 90% observed a single time. The ten largest make up approximately 0.9% of the sample. V and J lose 4 bases and 5 bases, and a span of 12 bases separates them. Spanning cysteine to phenylalanine, the CDR3 consists of 13 amino acids. Just CDR3 DNA is preserved here, 39 bases in frame from base 1. According to the germline V gene, CDR1 reads SGHRS and CDR2 reads YFSETQ.

The donors were included in the validation cohort of roughly 120 subjects, a group kept apart from the roughly 700-subject first cohort. As regards this clone: Its binding antigen is unknown. No per-base quality is available; no much larger clone lies one base away.

The source is a woman between 18 and 29 years old in good health and CMV-seronegative. The sequencing sample was made of PBMCs. The chain is encoded by TRBV5-1 joined to TRBJ1-1; D gene: possibly TRBD1, on 6 matching bases. The CDR3 amino acid sequence is: CASSVTGRTEAFF. The base sequence is TGCGCCAGCAGCGTAACAGGGAGAACTGAAGCTTTCTTT.